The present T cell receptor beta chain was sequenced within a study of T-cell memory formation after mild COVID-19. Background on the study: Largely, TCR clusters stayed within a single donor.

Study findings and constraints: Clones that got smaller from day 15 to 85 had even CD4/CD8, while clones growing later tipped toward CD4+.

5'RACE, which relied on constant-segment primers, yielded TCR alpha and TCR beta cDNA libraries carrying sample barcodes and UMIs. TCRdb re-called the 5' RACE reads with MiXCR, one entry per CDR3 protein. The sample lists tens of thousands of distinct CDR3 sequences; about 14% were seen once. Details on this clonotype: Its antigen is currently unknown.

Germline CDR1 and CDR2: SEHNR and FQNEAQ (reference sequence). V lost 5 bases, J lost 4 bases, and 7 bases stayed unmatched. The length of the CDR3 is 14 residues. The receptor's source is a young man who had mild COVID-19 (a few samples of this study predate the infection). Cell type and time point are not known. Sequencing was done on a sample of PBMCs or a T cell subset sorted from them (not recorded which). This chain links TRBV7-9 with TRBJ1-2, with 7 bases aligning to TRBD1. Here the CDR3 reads CASSPDRDRYGYTF. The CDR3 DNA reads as TGTGCCAGCAGCCCTGACAGGGACCGCTATGGCTACACCTTC.